Listed below are T cell receptor beta chains from one sample, sequenced in a study of T cell responses to AZD1222 COVID-19 vaccine. Sequencing used immunoSEQ multiplex PCR; TCRdb keeps in-frame clones, though not all of them. The data contain fewer than 120,000 clones, roughly 90% of them singletons. Sequencing was performed on peripheral blood, taken 28 days after the second AZD1222 dose. Source of these receptors: an adult who received the AZD1222 COVID-19 vaccine. Both conserved end residues are part of each CDR3. A D gene is named only where the DNA matches it firmly. A row's size may be missing; if present it is once, few, many or a size class.

j_call d_call v_call clone_size cdr3_nt cdr3_aa
TRBJ1-5 NA TRBV7-9 NA TGTGCCAGCAGCTTAGAGGCGGGAAGGAATCAGCCCCAGCATTTT CASSLEAGRNQPQHF
TRBJ1-2 TRBD1 TRBV11-3 NA TGTGCCAGCAGCTTAGGGGGACAGGGGGCCTTCACCTTC CASSLGGQGAFTF
TRBJ1-1 NA TRBV12-5 NA TGTGCTAGTGAACAGGGGAACACTGAAGCTTTCTTT CASEQGNTEAFF
TRBJ1-6 NA TRBV15 NA TGTGCCACCAGCAGAGATATAGGTGATCCCCTCCACTTT CATSRDIGDPLHF
TRBJ2-7 TRBD2 TRBV18 NA TGTGCCAGCTCGCTCGATACAGCTGGGACTAGCGAGCAGTACTTC CASSLDTAGTSEQYF
TRBJ1-2 NA TRBV27 NA TGTGCCAGCAGCTTTCGGTACACCTTC CASSFRYTF
TRBJ2-3 NA TRBV9 NA TGTGCCAGCAGCGTAGGAGAAGGGGGGCCCCTGGGTTGGGGGCAGTATTTT CASSVGEGGPLGWGQYF
TRBJ1-4 NA TRBV7-9 NA TGTGCCAGCAGCCGCGAGGACAGCTTGTTTTTT CASSREDSLFF
TRBJ2-7 NA TRBV2 NA TGTGCCAGCAGGCCAGGGAGCTCCTACGAGCAGTACTTC CASRPGSSYEQYF
TRBJ1-4 NA TRBV9 NA TGTGCCAGCAGCGTAGAGCAGGGCCTAAATGAAAAACTGTTTTTT CASSVEQGLNEKLFF
TRBJ1-2 NA TRBV3-1/TRBV3-2 NA TGTGCCAGCAGCGCGCAGGCCGGTCAGGCCAGCCAATCCTATGGCTACACCTTC CASSAQAGQASQSYGYTF
TRBJ1-5 NA TRBV10-3 once TGTGCCATCAGTGAGTCGGTTGCTGCGCGTCAGCCCCAGCATTTT CAISESVAARQPQHF
TRBJ1-1 NA TRBV24-1 NA TGTGCCACCAGTGATGAGGGTGTAGATGCTTTCTTT CATSDEGVDAFF
TRBJ2-1 TRBD2 TRBV11-2 NA TGTGCCAGCAGCTTCTTGGCACTAGCGGGGCGGGAGCAGTTCTTC CASSFLALAGREQFF
TRBJ1-1 NA TRBV10-3 NA TGTGCCATCAGTGGGTACGACGGGGGGAGCACTGAAGCTTTCTTT CAISGYDGGSTEAFF
TRBJ2-7 TRBD2 TRBV9 once TGTGCCAGCAGCGTAGCTCTGACTAGCGGGGGGGCCCCCTACGAGCAGTACTTC CASSVALTSGGAPYEQYF
TRBJ2-2 TRBD2 TRBV28 few TGTGCCAGCACCCCCGGGGGGGGACGTACCGGGGAGCTGTTTTTT CASTPGGGRTGELFF
TRBJ1-6 TRBD1 TRBV6-5 NA TGTGCCAGCACCCCCGGGACAGGGTACTCACCCCTCCACTTT CASTPGTGYSPLHF
TRBJ1-2 NA TRBV28 few TGTGCCAGCAGTCAAATCCAAAACTATGGCTACACCTTC CASSQIQNYGYTF
TRBJ2-5 TRBD1 TRBV24-1 NA TGTGCCACCAGTGGCGTGGACAGGGAGACCCAGTACTTC CATSGVDRETQYF
TRBJ1-1 NA TRBV7-3 NA TGTGCCAGCAGCTTAATTGGGGTGGAGAACACTGAAGCTTTCTTT CASSLIGVENTEAFF
TRBJ2-1 NA TRBV5-1 NA TGCGCCAGCAGCTCCGACCCCGGGAAATTCAATGAGCAGTTCTTC CASSSDPGKFNEQFF
TRBJ2-7 TRBD1 TRBV24-1 NA TGTGCCACCAGTGAAGAGAGGGACAGGGGAATCCACGAGCAGTACTTC CATSEERDRGIHEQYF
TRBJ2-7 NA TRBV6-5 NA TGTGCCAGCAGGACACGTTACGAGCAGTACTTC CASRTRYEQYF
TRBJ2-2 NA TRBV6-2/TRBV6-3 NA TGTGCCAGCAGTTACTCCCTAGCCCTTTTCAAGAACACCGGGGAGCTGTTTTTT CASSYSLALFKNTGELFF
TRBJ2-2 NA TRBV12-3/TRBV12-4 few TGTGCCAGCAGTTTTTATCCCGGGGAGCTGTTTTTT CASSFYPGELFF
TRBJ2-2 NA TRBV19 NA TGTGCCAGTAGTAGGGGGTTCGGGGGACCGAACACCGGGGAGCTGTTTTTT CASSRGFGGPNTGELFF
TRBJ1-4 NA TRBV10-3 NA TGTGCCATCAGTGGGCAGGGAGGTGAAAAACTGTTTTTT CAISGQGGEKLFF
TRBJ2-2 NA TRBV5-4 NA TGTGCCAGCAAGATTGGGGCGGGGCGGAACACCGGGGAGCTGTTTTTT CASKIGAGRNTGELFF
TRBJ2-3 NA TRBV25-1 NA TGTGCCAGCACCCCTTTAAAAGGGCGGAGAACAGATACGCAGTATTTT CASTPLKGRRTDTQYF
TRBJ1-5 NA TRBV30 NA TGTGCCTGGAGTGGAATAGGTCAGCCCCAGCATTTT CAWSGIGQPQHF
TRBJ1-2 TRBD1 TRBV2 NA TGTGCCAGCAGCAGGCTCCGGGACAGCCAAGTCTATGGCTACACCTTC CASSRLRDSQVYGYTF
TRBJ1-5 TRBD1 TRBV4-1 once TGCGCCAGCCGGGGACAGGGTGGCAATCAGCCCCAGCATTTT CASRGQGGNQPQHF
TRBJ1-5 TRBD1 TRBV19 NA TGCCCCCAGGAAGGGACAGGAAGAAATCAGCCCCAGCATTTT CPQEGTGRNQPQHF
TRBJ1-3 TRBD1 TRBV5-1 NA TGCGCCAGCAGCACTCGACAGGGGGCAGATGGAAACACCATATATTTT CASSTRQGADGNTIYF
TRBJ2-1 NA TRBV21-1 NA TGTGCCAGCAGCAAAGGGGGGAGCTCCTACAATGAGCAGTTCTTC CASSKGGSSYNEQFF
TRBJ2-4 NA TRBV19 NA TGTGCCAGTAGTATTCAACAGGGAGTCATTCAGTACTTC CASSIQQGVIQYF
TRBJ2-3 TRBD2 TRBV4-1 NA TGCGCCAGCAGCTCCCCACTAGCGTACGGCCATCGTACGCAGTATTTT CASSSPLAYGHRTQYF
TRBJ1-3 NA TRBV7-2 NA TGTGCCAGCAACAAAAGGGTGTCCGGAAACACCATATATTTT CASNKRVSGNTIYF
TRBJ2-7 TRBD1 TRBV18 NA TGTGCCAGCTCACCCGGGACAGTCTCCTACGAGCAGTACTTC CASSPGTVSYEQYF
TRBJ2-1 TRBD2 TRBV19 NA TGTGCCAGTAGTATAGATCCGGCCCCCCGGGTGATAGCGGGGGGGTCGCGCTCGGAGCAGTTCTTC CASSIDPAPRVIAGGSRSEQFF
TRBJ1-6 NA TRBV4-1 once TGCGCCAGCAGCGCCGGACGGAACTATAATTCACCCCTCCACTTT CASSAGRNYNSPLHF
TRBJ1-2 NA TRBV5-6 NA TGTGCCAGCAGCCCGACTGGTGGACACTATGGCTACACCTTC CASSPTGGHYGYTF
TRBJ1-6 NA TRBV7-6 NA TGTGCCAGCAGCTACGGGACTGCAAATTCACCCCTCCACTTT CASSYGTANSPLHF
TRBJ2-6 TRBD1 TRBV24-1 NA TGTGCCACCAGTGAGTACCGGGACAGGGGAAGATCTGGGGCCAACGTCCTGACTTTC CATSEYRDRGRSGANVLTF
TRBJ2-5 NA TRBV11-2 NA TGTGCCAGCAGCTTAGGGACCTACGAGACCCAGTACTTC CASSLGTYETQYF
TRBJ2-3 NA TRBV7-3 NA TGTGCCAGCAGCTTAACGACGCAAGATACGCAGTATTTT CASSLTTQDTQYF
TRBJ2-7 TRBD1 TRBV29-1 NA TGCAGCGTGGATGGACAGGGGACCAACGAGCAGTACTTC CSVDGQGTNEQYF
TRBJ2-3 NA TRBV29-1 NA TGCAGCGTTGATTTGGGGACGACAGGCGCAGATACGCAGTATTTT CSVDLGTTGADTQYF
TRBJ2-1 NA TRBV3-1/TRBV3-2 once TGTGCCAGCAGCCTCGGGACTTCAAATCTGCAGTTCTTC CASSLGTSNLQFF
TRBJ2-7 TRBD1 TRBV28 NA TGTGCCAGCAGTTTCCGGGACAGGGGTTACGAGCAGTACTTC CASSFRDRGYEQYF
TRBJ2-7 NA TRBV5-1 NA TGCGCCAGCAGCTTGGTACACGGGACCTACGAGCAGTACTTC CASSLVHGTYEQYF
TRBJ1-1 NA TRBV7-9 NA TGTGCCAGCAGCGTGACACAGGTTGAAGCTTTCTTT CASSVTQVEAFF